This T cell receptor (beta chain) originates from a study of T cells in tuberculosis. General study findings and limits: Samples were chosen by availability of cryopreserved specimens.

Germline assignment: CDR1 SNHLY and CDR2 FYNNEI. CDR3 length: 15 amino acids. The V end lost 5 bases, the J end lost 0 bases, and 11 bases lay between the germline ends. A remark on this clone: Its antigen is as yet unknown.

Sequenced by immunoSEQ multiplex PCR; TCRdb stores in-frame clones only, minus some. This table has some 34,000 clones, 92% appearing once. The V call is TRBV2, the J call TRBJ1-3; D ambiguous. The receptor comes from a donor aged 10-35 years with latent tuberculosis or without tuberculosis infection. Some clones in this sample may be carry-over from other donors' samples. Sequenced: PBMCs. The CDR3 loop is CASSPPGSSGNTIYF. The CDR3 region has the DNA TGTGCCAGCAGTCCACCAGGTTCCTCTGGAAACACCATATATTTT.